The present entry profiles one TCR beta chain with its context. What it binds is not known. This sample was included in a study of cytotoxic CD8 clonotypes in ibrutinib-treated CLL. General observations from the study: Pretreatment clonality was elevated relative to age-matched healthy donors and paralleled circulating CD8+ T-cell counts. The public clonotypes identified were infrequent and showed contraction or stability on treatment.

Germline assignment: CDR1 LNHDA and CDR2 SQIVND (reference sequence). V was shortened by 6 bases and J by 6 bases, with 20 bases between the two germline ends. The CDR3 consists of 15 residues. TCRdb keeps only in-frame clones here, not all; method: immunoSEQ multiplex PCR. Of some 200,000 clones in the sample, 79% are singletons; the top ten hold 9.5% to 12%. This TCR came from a human donor with chronic lymphocytic leukemia. The chain carries TRBV19 and TRBJ1-2, with unresolved D. Material: PBMCs, obtained after 12 months of ibrutinib treatment. CDR3 amino acids: CASRVGSRASNGYTF. In nucleotides, the CDR3 is TGTGCCAGTAGGGTTGGCTCCCGGGCCAGTAATGGCTACACCTTC.